Listed below are T cell receptor beta chains from one sample, sequenced in a study of cytomegalovirus exposure and HLA in healthy donors. Using immunoSEQ multiplex PCR, the repertoire was profiled, and TCRdb retains in-frame clones only, with some absent. The repertoire has around 100,000 clones, about 64% of them found once; the top ten carry roughly 8%. Sequenced material: PBMCs. The receptors here all came from a man younger than 35 in good health and CMV-seropositive. The CDR3 runs from the conserved cysteine through the conserved F or W. D genes are given only for firm matches.

j_gene | v_gene | d_gene | CDR3aa
TRBJ1-2 | TRBV2 | TRBD1 | CASRLQGADYGYTF
TRBJ2-5 | TRBV28 | - | CASTVRVGETQYF
TRBJ2-7 | TRBV6-6 | - | CASSYRVVGAALEQYF
TRBJ1-6 | TRBV2 | - | CASSETVGSYNSPLHF
TRBJ2-5 | TRBV6-5 | - | CASSLYSQETQYF
TRBJ2-7 | TRBV6-5 | TRBD2 | CASSLLAGEVYEQYF
TRBJ1-1 | TRBV19 | TRBD1 | CASSSTGDSLNTEAFF
TRBJ1-5 | TRBV29-1 | TRBD1 | CSVVYPGTVSNQPQHF
TRBJ1-5 | TRBV27 | TRBD1 | CASSPRTGNQPQHF
TRBJ1-3 | TRBV25-1 | - | CASSDEHSGNTIYF
TRBJ2-4 | TRBV28 | TRBD1 | CAILRGTHIKNIQYF
TRBJ1-2 | TRBV5-5 | TRBD1 | CASSLGRDRLYGYTF
TRBJ2-1 | TRBV19 | TRBD2 | CASRSGSNNEQFF
TRBJ1-1 | TRBV28 | - | CASGQVMNTEAFF
TRBJ2-4 | TRBV4-1 | TRBD2 | CASSPIGEGTKENIQYF
TRBJ2-2 | TRBV13 | TRBD1 | CASSPDGTARAGELFF